One sample yielded the 24 T cell receptor beta chains listed below, sequenced in a study of CD8 T cells in ankylosing spondylitis. Their antigen targets remain unknown. Points from the study as a whole: Made up of 7 to 9 highly homologous variants, a TCR beta motif appeared characteristic of ankylosing spondylitis blood.

TCRdb analysed the 5' RACE reads with MiXCR anew, one entry per CDR3 protein. The table has tens of thousands of distinct CDR3 sequences, roughly 9% seen once. Sequencing was done on a sample of blood, either unsorted or a sorted T cell fraction (not recorded which). These receptors were obtained from a male donor with ankylosing spondylitis.

This clonotype showed up many times. As DNA, the CDR3 is TGTGCCAGCAGACCCCAGAACACTGAAGCTTTCTTT. This translates into CASRPQNTEAFF. The V and J genes are TRBV7-9 and TRBJ1-1; D is ambiguous. CDR1 and CDR2 (germline): SEHNR, FQNEAQ (reference sequence). The CDR3 has 12 residues. The ends were cut back, 6 bases at V and 1 base at J, with 6 bases in the middle.

This clonotype was detected many times. The chain joins TRBV20-1 to TRBJ2-1, with 11 positions matching TRBD2. The CDR3 runs to 18 residues. Trimming cost V 4 bases and J 0 bases; bases outside gene matches: 11. Germline-derived CDR1 and CDR2 are DFQATT and SNEGSKA (reference sequence). CDR3 in DNA: TGCAGTGCTACTATCAGACTAGCGGGGAGGAGCTCCTACAATGAGCAGTTCTTC. Translated, it gives CSATIRLAGRSSYNEQFF.

The CDR3 DNA sequence: TGTGCCAGCAGCTTTTTAGCGGGAGGGCCCTACAATGAGCAGTTCTTC. Amino acid sequence: CASSFLAGGPYNEQFF. The chain joins TRBV7-2 to TRBJ2-1, with 11 nucleotides matching TRBD2. Per germline, CDR1 SGHTA and CDR2 FQGNSA. Trimming took 3 bases from V and 2 from J; bases not matched to a gene: 3. This CDR3 has 16 residues.

This clonotype was found many times. The V gene is TRBV2, the J gene TRBJ2-7; D gene unclear. V was shortened by 5 bases and J by 0 bases, with 8 bases between the two germline ends. The length of the CDR3 is 13 residues. Germline loops: CDR1 SNHLY, CDR2 FYNNEI. The CDR3 coding sequence is TGTGCCAGCAGTCCCCCGAGCTCCTACGAGCAGTACTTC. Protein product: CASSPPSSYEQYF.

This clonotype showed up many times. This rearrangement joins TRBV20-1 to TRBJ2-1; 8 bases fit TRBD2. The CDR3 covers 13 residues. CDR1 is DFQATT, CDR2 SNEGSKA, per germline (reference sequence). Trimming removed 6 bases from V and 4 bases from J; junction bases left unmatched: 5. Written as DNA, the CDR3 is TGCAGTGCCGATAGCGGGGAATACAATGAGCAGTTCTTC. Residues: CSADSGEYNEQFF.

This clonotype was counted only a few times. CDR3 DNA sequence: TGTGCCAGCAGTTTGTCGAAGGTAGATACGCAGTATTTT. Translated, it gives CASSLSKVDTQYF. The rearrangement links TRBV12-3 or TRBV12-4 to TRBJ2-3; no clear D gene. The CDR3 contains 13 residues. Deletions cut 3 bases from V and 5 bases from J, with 9 bases between.

This clonotype was detected ten times or more. The chain has TRBV7-9 and TRBJ2-7; weak D call: TRBD1 (6 bases). This CDR3 spans 15 amino acids. Germline assignment: CDR1 SEHNR and CDR2 FQNEAQ (reference sequence). Trimming removed 7 bases at V and 2 bases at J, with 18 bases between. The CDR3 coding sequence is TGTGCCAGCACCGTGGGACAAGTAGGTACCTACGAGCAGTACTTC. This translates into CASTVGQVGTYEQYF.

This clonotype was recorded many times. V and J are TRBV3-1 and TRBJ1-2; D is unclear. The CDR3 contains 17 residues. Trimming removed 0 bases at V and 3 bases at J, with 17 bases between. Germline CDR1 reads LGHDT; CDR2 reads YNNKEL (reference sequence). As DNA, the CDR3 is TGTGCCAGCAGCCAAGACGAGGAAGAGGGCCGGGACTATGGCTACACCTTC. This encodes CASSQDEEEGRDYGYTF.

This rearrangement joins TRBV7-9 to TRBJ2-2; no definite D call. Trimming cost V 4 bases and J 3 bases, with 9 bases left between them. The germline gives CDR1 SEHNR, CDR2 FQNEAQ (reference sequence). The CDR3 consists of 14 residues. Here the CDR3 reads CASSYLKDTGELFF. CDR3 DNA: TGTGCCAGCAGCTACCTAAAGGACACCGGGGAGCTGTTTTTT. The complete variable domain, with remaining parts taken from reference TRBV7-9 and TRBJ2-2, reads DTGVSQNPRHKITKRGQNVTFRCDPISEHNRLYWYRQTLGQGPEFLTYFQNEAQLEKSRLLSDRFSAERPKGSFSTLEIQRTEQGDSAMYLCASSYLKDTGELFFGEGSRLTVL.

This clonotype has a count of ten or more. Written as DNA, the CDR3 is TGCGCCAGCAGCCTGGATTTGAACACTGAAGCTTTCTTT. Residues: CASSLDLNTEAFF. This chain connects TRBV5-1 to TRBJ1-1, with D hard to call. Germline loops: CDR1 SGHRS, CDR2 YFSETQ. The CDR3 contains 13 residues. V lost 4 bases to trimming and J lost 0 bases, with 7 bases between them.

This clonotype has a count of ten or more. V and J are TRBV29-1 and TRBJ2-3; the D is unclear. V lost 5 bases and J 3 bases, leaving 21 bases between the germline ends. Germline V gene lookup returns CDR1 SQVTM and CDR2 ANQGSEA. This CDR3 is built from 16 residues. In DNA, the CDR3 is TGCAGCGTTCTACCTACACTTGGGAAGACGACAGATACGCAGTATTTT. Protein sequence: CSVLPTLGKTTDTQYF.

The chain has TRBV27 and TRBJ1-2; D is uncertain. V lost 3 bases and J 3 bases, leaving 8 bases between the germline ends. The germline CDR1 and CDR2 sequences are MNHEY and SMNVEV (reference sequence). The length of the CDR3 is 13 residues. The DNA for the CDR3 is TGTGCCAGCAGTTTCACCGATCACTATGGCTACACCTTC. Translated, it gives CASSFTDHYGYTF.

There are a few counts of this clonotype. J is TRBJ2-1 and V is TRBV3-1, with 12 bases fitting TRBD2. This CDR3 is built from 15 residues. After removal of 2 bases from V and 9 bases from J, the junction contained 5 bases not matched to a gene. Per the germline V gene, CDR1 is LGHDT and CDR2 is YNNKEL (reference sequence). CDR3 sequence (DNA): TGTGCCAGCAGCCAACTGACTAGCGGGAGTAGTGAGCAGTTCTTC. It is translated as CASSQLTSGSSEQFF.

The gene calls are TRBV27 and TRBJ2-7; TRBD1 matches at 8 bases. CDR1 and CDR2 from the germline V gene are MNHEY and SMNVEV (reference sequence). Trimming at V came to 1 base and at J to 2 bases, leaving 7 bases not matched to a gene. The CDR3 spans 16 residues. The CDR3 spells CASSLFGTGSTYEQYF. The CDR3 DNA reads as TGTGCCAGCAGTTTATTCGGGACAGGTTCTACCTACGAGCAGTACTTC.

This clonotype was counted only a few times. The rearrangement uses TRBV29-1 and TRBJ1-5; D is undetermined. This CDR3 has 13 amino acids. Germline-derived CDR1 and CDR2 are SQVTM and ANQGSEA. V gave up 6 bases and J gave up 3 bases, with 12 bases separating them. DNA for the CDR3: TGCAGCGTGGTGGAGGGCTCCAATCAGCCCCAGCATTTT. It translates to CSVVEGSNQPQHF.

This clonotype was picked up many times. J is TRBJ2-1 and V is TRBV27; D possibly corresponds to TRBD2 (6 bases). V was cut by 6 bases and J by 7 bases, with 16 bases left in between. Germline assignment: CDR1 MNHEY and CDR2 SMNVEV (reference sequence). This CDR3 contains 14 residues. In nucleotides, the CDR3 is TGTGCCAGCAGGCGACTAGGAGGAGGAAATGAGCAGTTCTTC. As protein: CASRRLGGGNEQFF.

The chain is built from TRBV14 and TRBJ2-5; D unclear. V gave up 2 bases and J gave up 2 bases, with 9 bases separating them. There are 14 residues in the CDR3. Germline V CDR1 and CDR2: SGHDN, FVKESK. DNA of the CDR3: TGTGCCAGCAGCCAATGGAGTGAGCAAGAGACCCAGTACTTC. This gives the protein CASSQWSEQETQYF.

There are many counts of this clonotype. The chain employs TRBV5-6 and TRBJ2-3; TRBD2 aligns across 8 bases. Trimming took 2 bases from V and 0 from J; bases not matched to a gene: 5. This CDR3 comprises 16 residues. CDR1 and CDR2 (germline): SGHDT, YYEEEE. CDR3 sequence (DNA): TGTGCCAGCAGCTTTAGCGGGGCCTCGAGCACAGATACGCAGTATTTT. This sequence encodes CASSFSGASSTDTQYF.

This clonotype was seen a handful of times. In DNA, the CDR3 is TGTGCCAGCGAGGGACTAGCGGGTTCCGAGTCTGGGTACAATGAGCAGTTCTTC. Translation: CASEGLAGSESGYNEQFF. The genes are TRBV11-2 and TRBJ2-1; TRBD2 aligns across 12 bases. Germline CDR1 SGHAT, CDR2 FQNNGV. V shed 8 bases and J 4 bases; nucleotides not matched to a gene: 15. CDR3 length equals 18 residues.

This clonotype showed up many times. The genes are TRBV4-1 and TRBJ1-1; tentatively, D is TRBD1 (5 bases). The CDR3 runs 14 residues. From germline, CDR1 is MGHRA and CDR2 YSYEKL. V lost 0 bases, J lost 2 bases, and 7 bases lay in between. The CDR3 DNA reads as TGCGCCAGCAGCCAAGATAGGGGAAACACTGAAGCTTTCTTT. Translating gives CASSQDRGNTEAFF.

This clonotype was seen at least ten times. Here the CDR3 reads CSGLGTSGRIDEQFF. The CDR3 bases are TGCAGCGGGTTGGGAACTAGCGGGAGAATTGATGAGCAGTTCTTC. The chain carries TRBV29-1 and TRBJ2-1, with 11 bases lining up with TRBD2. Trimming at V came to 7 bases and at J to 8 bases, leaving 13 bases not matched to a gene. The length of the CDR3 is 15 residues. Germline V CDR1 and CDR2: SQVTM, ANQGSEA.

The CDR3 protein is CAWSVTGRGAFF. CDR3 bases: TGTGCCTGGAGTGTGACGGGCCGAGGAGCTTTCTTT. This sequence joins TRBV30 and TRBJ1-1; no clear D. This CDR3 is built from 12 residues. CDR1 and CDR2 (germline): GTSNPN, SVGIG (reference sequence). The germline V and J ends were trimmed by 0 bases and 10 bases, with 12 bases remaining between them.

The chain has TRBV12-3 or TRBV12-4 and TRBJ1-5; D is unclear. The CDR3 totals 13 residues. The ends were cut back, 3 bases at V and 4 bases at J, with 7 bases in the middle. The CDR3 region has the DNA TGTGCCAGCAGTTTCGTCCAGAATCAGCCCCAGCATTTT. This translates into CASSFVQNQPQHF.

This rearrangement joins TRBV25-1 to TRBJ2-7; no firm D call. V lost 4 bases, J lost 7 bases, and 11 bases lay in between. Looked up from germline, CDR1 is MGHDK and CDR2 is SYGVNS. This CDR3 has 12 residues. The DNA of the CDR3 is TGTGCCAGCAGTGGATTAGCTGGGGAGCAGTACGTC. Its translation: CASSGLAGEQYV.